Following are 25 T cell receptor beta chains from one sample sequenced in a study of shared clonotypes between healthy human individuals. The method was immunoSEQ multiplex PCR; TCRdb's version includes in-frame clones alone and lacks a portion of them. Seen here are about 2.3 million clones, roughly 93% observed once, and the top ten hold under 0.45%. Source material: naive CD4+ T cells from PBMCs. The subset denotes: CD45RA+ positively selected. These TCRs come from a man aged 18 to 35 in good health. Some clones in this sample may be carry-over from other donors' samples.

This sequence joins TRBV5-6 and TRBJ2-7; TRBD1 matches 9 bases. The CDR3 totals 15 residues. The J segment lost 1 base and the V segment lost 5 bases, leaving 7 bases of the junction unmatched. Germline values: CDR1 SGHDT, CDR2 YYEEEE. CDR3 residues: CASSFDRGGSYEQYF. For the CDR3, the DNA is TGTGCCAGCAGTTTCGACAGGGGGGGTTCCTACGAGCAGTACTTC.

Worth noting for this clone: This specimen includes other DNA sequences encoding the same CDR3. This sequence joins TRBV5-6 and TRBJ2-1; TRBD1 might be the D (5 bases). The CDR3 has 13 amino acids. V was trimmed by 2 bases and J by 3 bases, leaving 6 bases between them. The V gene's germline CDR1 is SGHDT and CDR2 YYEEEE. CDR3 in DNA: TGTGCCAGCAGCTTTGACAGCTACAATGAGCAGTTCTTC. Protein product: CASSFDSYNEQFF.

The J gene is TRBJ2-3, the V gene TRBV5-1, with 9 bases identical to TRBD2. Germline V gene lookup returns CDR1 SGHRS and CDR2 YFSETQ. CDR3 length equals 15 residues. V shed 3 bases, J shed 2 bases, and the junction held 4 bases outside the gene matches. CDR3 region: CASSSSGNPTDTQYF. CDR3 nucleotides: TGCGCCAGCAGCTCTAGCGGGAACCCCACAGATACGCAGTATTTT.

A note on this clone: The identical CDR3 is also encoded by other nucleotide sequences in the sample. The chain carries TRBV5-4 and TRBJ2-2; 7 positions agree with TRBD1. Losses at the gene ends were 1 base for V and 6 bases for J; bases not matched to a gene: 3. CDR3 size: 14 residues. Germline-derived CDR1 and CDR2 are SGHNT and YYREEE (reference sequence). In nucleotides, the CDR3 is TGTGCCAGCAGCTTGCCAGGGGGTGCCGGGGAGCTGTTTTTT. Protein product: CASSLPGGAGELFF.

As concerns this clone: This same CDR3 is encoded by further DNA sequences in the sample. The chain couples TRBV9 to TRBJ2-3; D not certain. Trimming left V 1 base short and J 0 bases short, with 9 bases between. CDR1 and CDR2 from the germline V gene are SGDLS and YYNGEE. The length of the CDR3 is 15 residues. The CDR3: CASSVRGTSTDTQYF. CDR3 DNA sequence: TGTGCCAGCAGCGTACGCGGAACTAGCACAGATACGCAGTATTTT.

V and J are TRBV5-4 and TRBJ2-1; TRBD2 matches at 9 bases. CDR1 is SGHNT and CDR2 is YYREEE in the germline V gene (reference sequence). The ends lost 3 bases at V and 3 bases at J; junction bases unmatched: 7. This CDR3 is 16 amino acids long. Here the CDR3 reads CASSSASGNFYNEQFF. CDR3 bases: TGTGCCAGCAGCTCCGCTAGCGGGAATTTCTACAATGAGCAGTTCTTC.

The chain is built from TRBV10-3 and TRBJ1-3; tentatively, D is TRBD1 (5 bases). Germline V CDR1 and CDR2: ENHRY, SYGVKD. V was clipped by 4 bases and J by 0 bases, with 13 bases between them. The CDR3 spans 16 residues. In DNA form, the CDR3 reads TGTGCCATCAGTGGGGGACCGTCATCCTCTGGAAACACCATATATTTT. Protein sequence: CAISGGPSSSGNTIYF.

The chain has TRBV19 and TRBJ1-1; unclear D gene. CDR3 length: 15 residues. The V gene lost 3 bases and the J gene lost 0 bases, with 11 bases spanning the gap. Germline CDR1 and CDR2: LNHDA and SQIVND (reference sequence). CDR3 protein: CASSMIWVLNTEAFF. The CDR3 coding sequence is TGTGCCAGTAGTATGATCTGGGTACTGAACACTGAAGCTTTCTTT.

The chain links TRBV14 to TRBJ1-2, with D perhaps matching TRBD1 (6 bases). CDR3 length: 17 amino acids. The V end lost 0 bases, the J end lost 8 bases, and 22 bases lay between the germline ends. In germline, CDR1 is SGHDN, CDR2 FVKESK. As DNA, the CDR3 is TGTGCCAGCAGCCAAGATTCTCGGGGGGCGAGGTCGCTAGGCTACACCTTC. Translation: CASSQDSRGARSLGYTF. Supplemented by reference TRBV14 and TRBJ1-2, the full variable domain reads EAGVTQFPSHSVIEKGQTVTLRCDPISGHDNLYWYRRVMGKEIKFLLHFVKESKQDESGMPNNRFLAERTGGTYSTLKVQPAELEDSGVYFCASSQDSRGARSLGYTFGSGTRLTVV.

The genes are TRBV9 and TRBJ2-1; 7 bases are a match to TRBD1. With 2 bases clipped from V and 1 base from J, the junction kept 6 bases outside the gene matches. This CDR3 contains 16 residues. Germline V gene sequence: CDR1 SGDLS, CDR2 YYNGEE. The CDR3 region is CASSVMGQPSYNEQFF. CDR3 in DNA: TGTGCCAGCAGCGTGATGGGACAGCCATCCTACAATGAGCAGTTCTTC.

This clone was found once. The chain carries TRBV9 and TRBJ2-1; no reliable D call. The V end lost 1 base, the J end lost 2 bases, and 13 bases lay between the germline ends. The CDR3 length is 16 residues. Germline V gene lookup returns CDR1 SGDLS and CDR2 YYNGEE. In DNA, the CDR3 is TGTGCCAGCAGCGTAATTGGATTTGAGGCCTACAATGAGCAGTTCTTC. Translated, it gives CASSVIGFEAYNEQFF.

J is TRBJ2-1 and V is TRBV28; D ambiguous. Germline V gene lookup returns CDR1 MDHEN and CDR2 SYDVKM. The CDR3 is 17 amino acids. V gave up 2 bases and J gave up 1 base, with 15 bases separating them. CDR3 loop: CASSLNPRLSSYNEQFF. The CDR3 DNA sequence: TGTGCCAGCAGTTTAAATCCCAGGCTTTCATCCTACAATGAGCAGTTCTTC.

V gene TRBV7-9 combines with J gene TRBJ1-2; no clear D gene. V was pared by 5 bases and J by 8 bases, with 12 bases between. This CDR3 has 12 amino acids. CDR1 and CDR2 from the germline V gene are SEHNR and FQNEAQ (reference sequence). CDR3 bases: TGTGCCAGCAGCGCCAACGATGCGGGCTACACCTTC. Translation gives CASSANDAGYTF.

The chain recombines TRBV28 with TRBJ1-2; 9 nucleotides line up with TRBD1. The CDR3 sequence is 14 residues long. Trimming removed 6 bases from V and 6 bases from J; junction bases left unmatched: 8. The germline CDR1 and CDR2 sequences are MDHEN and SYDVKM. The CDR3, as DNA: TGTGCCAGCAGACCGGGACAGGGATCCGATGGCTACACCTTC. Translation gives CASRPGQGSDGYTF.

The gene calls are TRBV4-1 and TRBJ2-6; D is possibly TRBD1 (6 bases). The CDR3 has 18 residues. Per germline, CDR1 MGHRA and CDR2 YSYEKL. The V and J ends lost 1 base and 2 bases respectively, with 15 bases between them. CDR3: CASSQAPPTGTGANVLTF. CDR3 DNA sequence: TGCGCCAGCAGCCAAGCCCCGCCGACAGGCACTGGGGCCAACGTCCTGACTTTC.

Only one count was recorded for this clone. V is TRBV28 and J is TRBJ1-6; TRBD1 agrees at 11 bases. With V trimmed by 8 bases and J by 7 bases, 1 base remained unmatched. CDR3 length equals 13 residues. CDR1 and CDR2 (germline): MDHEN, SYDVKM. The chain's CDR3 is CASGTGGNSPLHF. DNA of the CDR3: TGTGCCAGCGGGACAGGGGGGAATTCACCCCTCCACTTT.

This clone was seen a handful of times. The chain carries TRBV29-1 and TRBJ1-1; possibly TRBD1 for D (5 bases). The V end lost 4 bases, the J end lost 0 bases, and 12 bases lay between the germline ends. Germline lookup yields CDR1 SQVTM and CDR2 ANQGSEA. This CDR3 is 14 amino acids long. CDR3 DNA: TGCAGCGTTGGCCACAGGCTTCTGAACACTGAAGCTTTCTTT. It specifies CSVGHRLLNTEAFF.

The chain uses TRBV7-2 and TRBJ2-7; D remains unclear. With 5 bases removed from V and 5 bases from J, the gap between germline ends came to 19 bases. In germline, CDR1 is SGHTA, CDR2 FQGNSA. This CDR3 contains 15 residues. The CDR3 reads CASSPTLSGSHEQYF. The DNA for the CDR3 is TGTGCCAGCAGCCCAACTTTATCGGGTTCCCACGAGCAGTACTTC.

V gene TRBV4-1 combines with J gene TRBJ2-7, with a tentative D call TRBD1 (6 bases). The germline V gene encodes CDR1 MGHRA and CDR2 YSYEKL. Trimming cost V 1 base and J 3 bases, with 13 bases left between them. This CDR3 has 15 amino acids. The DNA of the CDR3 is TGCGCCAGCAGCCAAGGAGTGGGGGCGGTCTACGAGCAGTACTTC. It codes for CASSQGVGAVYEQYF.

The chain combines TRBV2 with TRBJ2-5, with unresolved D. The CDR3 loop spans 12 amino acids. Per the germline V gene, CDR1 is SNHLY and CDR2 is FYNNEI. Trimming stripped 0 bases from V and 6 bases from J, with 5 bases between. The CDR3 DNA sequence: TGTGCCAGCAGTGAAGCGCCTCAGACCCAGTACTTC. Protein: CASSEAPQTQYF.

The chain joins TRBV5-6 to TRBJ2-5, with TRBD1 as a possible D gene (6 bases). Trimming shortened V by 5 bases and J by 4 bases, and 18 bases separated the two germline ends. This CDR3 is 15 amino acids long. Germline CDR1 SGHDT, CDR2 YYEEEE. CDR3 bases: TGTGCCAGCAGTCCTTCACAGGGTAAAGGAGAGACCCAGTACTTC. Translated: CASSPSQGKGETQYF.

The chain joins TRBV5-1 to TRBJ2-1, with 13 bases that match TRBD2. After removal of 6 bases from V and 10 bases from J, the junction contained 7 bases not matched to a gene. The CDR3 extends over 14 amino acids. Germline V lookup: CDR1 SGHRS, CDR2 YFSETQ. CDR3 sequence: CASTWGTSGEEQFF. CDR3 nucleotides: TGCGCCAGCACCTGGGGGACTAGCGGGGAGGAGCAGTTCTTC.

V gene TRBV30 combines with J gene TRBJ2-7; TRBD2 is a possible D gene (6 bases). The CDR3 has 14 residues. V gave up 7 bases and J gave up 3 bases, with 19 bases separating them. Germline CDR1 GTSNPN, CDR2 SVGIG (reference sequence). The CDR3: CAFSRGNINYEQYF. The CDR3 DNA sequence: TGTGCCTTTTCGCGGGGTAATATTAACTACGAGCAGTACTTC.

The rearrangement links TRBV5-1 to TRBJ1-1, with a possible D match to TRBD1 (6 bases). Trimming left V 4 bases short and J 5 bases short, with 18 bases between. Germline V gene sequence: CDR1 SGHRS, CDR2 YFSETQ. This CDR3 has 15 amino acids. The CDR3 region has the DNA TGCGCCAGCAGCGTTCGCTGGGGGCTAGATACTGAAGCTTTCTTT. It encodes CASSVRWGLDTEAFF. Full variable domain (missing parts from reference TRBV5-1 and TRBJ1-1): KAGVTQTPRYLIKTRGQQVTLSCSPISGHRSVSWYQQTPGQGLQFLFEYFSETQRNKGNFPGRFSGRQFSNSRSEMNVSTLELGDSALYLCASSVRWGLDTEAFFGQGTRLTVV.

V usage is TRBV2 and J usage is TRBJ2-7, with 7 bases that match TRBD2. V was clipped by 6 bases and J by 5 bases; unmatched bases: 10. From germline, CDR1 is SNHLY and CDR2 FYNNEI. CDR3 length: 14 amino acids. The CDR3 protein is CASSGLRLADEQYF. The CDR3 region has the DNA TGTGCCAGCAGCGGCCTGCGACTAGCTGACGAGCAGTACTTC.